This T cell receptor beta chain is drawn from a study of blood T cell repertoires in COVID-19. Study at large: Spain, Italy and the United States supplied samples that represented acute and convalescent COVID-19. PBMCs, B-cell-depleted T cells, or T cells were the source of the cDNA or gDNA that made up the material.

A single count supports this clone. In the original processing: Amplifying reference gene primers gave estimates of nucleated cell counts. Libraries were prepared by immunoSEQ multiplex PCR; TCRdb keeps only in-frame clonotypes and omits some of them. Clone size and V and J calls were adopted from that table, with D and trimming inferred from the DNA. Here the sample spans 25,000 to 35,000 clones, roughly 89% being singletons. CDR1 and CDR2 from the germline V gene are MNHEY and SMNVEV (reference sequence). Trimming cost V 0 bases and J 2 bases; bases outside gene matches: 3. This CDR3 comprises 16 residues.

The sequence came from a man aged 80 or over with acute or convalescent COVID-19. The sample taken for sequencing was peripheral blood. This chain connects TRBV27 to TRBJ2-2; 7 positions agree with TRBD2. DNA of the CDR3: TGTGCCAGCAGTTTATCGGGGACTACAAACACCGGGGAGCTGTTTTTT. Its protein product is CASSLSGTTNTGELFF.